This T cell receptor beta chain was documented in a study of blood T cells in healthy people across ages. Study results and limitations: Older individuals had lower TCR beta diversity per million T cells (the decline was roughly linear). A greater number of naive CD4+ cells and higher diversity distinguished long-lived donors from aged donors.

PCR was performed a second time for about 6 to 12 cycles using a sample-barcoded 5' primer and a J-beta primer mix. Each cDNA was tagged by a template-switch adaptor containing 12 random nucleotides. In TCRdb, the 5' RACE reads were re-called with MiXCR into one record per CDR3 protein. The sample comprises more than 650,000 distinct CDR3 sequences, 20% to 25% of which are singletons, and roughly 22% rests with the top ten. Worth noting for this clonotype: What it recognizes is unknown.

CDR3 length: 11 amino acids. The germline V and J ends were trimmed by 1 base and 9 bases, with 10 bases remaining between them. Per germline, CDR1 GTSNPN and CDR2 SVGIG (reference sequence). This receptor was identified in a man aged 65-85 years in good health. The sample consisted of blood. This chain joins TRBV30 and TRBJ2-7; perhaps TRBD1 as D (5 bases). This chain's CDR3 is CAWSGGQGQYV. Written as DNA, the CDR3 is TGTGCCTGGAGTGGGGGCCAAGGGCAGTACGTC.